This is a list of T cell receptor beta chains from one sample in a study of T cell changes during pregnancy in multiple sclerosis. The repertoire was sequenced with immunoSEQ multiplex PCR; TCRdb's copy has only in-frame clones and lacks some. The data show approximately 89,000 clones, around 94% seen once. The sample in question was peripheral blood, obtained in the third trimester of pregnancy. The receptors originated from a female donor with multiple sclerosis, enrolled in a pregnancy study. The CDR3 runs from the conserved cysteine through the conserved F or W. The D gene is left open where the match is weak.

d_gene,j_gene,v_gene,CDR3nt,CDR3aa
-,TRBJ2-6,TRBV7-3,TGTGCCAGCAGCTTAACGACTCCTACCTCTGGGGCCAACGTCCTGACTTTC,CASSLTTPTSGANVLTF
TRBD1,TRBJ2-2,TRBV18,TGTGCCAGCACTTTGCAGGGGGCTACGGGCACCGGGGAGCTGTTTTTT,CASTLQGATGTGELFF
TRBD2,TRBJ2-5,TRBV18,TGTGCCAGCTCACCACCTCCGGGAGGGCCGGGAGAGACCCAGTACTTC,CASSPPPGGPGETQYF
-,TRBJ1-4,TRBV4-1,TGCGCCAGCAGCCAAGAAGCGGCCGCAACTAATGAAAAACTGTTTTTT,CASSQEAAATNEKLFF
-,TRBJ1-1,TRBV19,TGTGCCAGTAGGTTCGGGAACACTGAAGCTTTCTTT,CASRFGNTEAFF
TRBD1,TRBJ2-1,TRBV5-1,TGCGCCAGCAGCTTGGTTTCAGGGGGCCCCTCGGATGAGCAGTTCTTC,CASSLVSGGPSDEQFF
TRBD1,TRBJ2-7,TRBV27,TGTGCCAGCACCCCGACCGGGACAGGGGGCTCCTACGAGCAGTACTTC,CASTPTGTGGSYEQYF
TRBD1,TRBJ1-2,TRBV27,TGTGCCAGCAGAGACAGGGGCCATCATGGCTACACCTTC,CASRDRGHHGYTF
-,TRBJ2-7,TRBV18,TGTGCCAGCTCACCACGAGGGGGGGCGGTCTGGATGTCCTACGAGCAGTACTTC,CASSPRGGAVWMSYEQYF
TRBD2,TRBJ2-2,TRBV6-1,TGTGCCAGCAGTCCCCGGGGAGGGTGGACCGGGGAGCTGTTTTTT,CASSPRGGWTGELFF
-,TRBJ2-3,TRBV7-7,TGTGCCAGCAGCCGGGGGGCGGGCTCGAGCACAGATACGCAGTATTTT,CASSRGAGSSTDTQYF
-,TRBJ2-6,TRBV13,TGTGCCAGCAGCTTGCGCTCTGGGGCCAACGTCCTGACTTTC,CASSLRSGANVLTF
-,TRBJ2-7,TRBV5-3,TGTGCCAGAAGCTTTCCGGGGACCTACGAGCAGTACTTC,CARSFPGTYEQYF
TRBD2,TRBJ2-1,TRBV11-2,TGTGCCAGCAGGGCGCCGGGACTAGCGGGAAATGAGCAGTTCTTC,CASRAPGLAGNEQFF
TRBD1,TRBJ1-2,TRBV6-1,TGTGCCAGCGCTGACAGGGGCTTGGATGGCTACACCTTC,CASADRGLDGYTF
-,TRBJ2-3,TRBV10-1,TGCGCCAGCAGTGCCAGGACAGATACGCAGTATTTT,CASSARTDTQYF
-,TRBJ1-1,TRBV30,TGTGCCTGGAGCCCGGGACAAACGAACACTGAAGCTTTCTTT,CAWSPGQTNTEAFF
TRBD1,TRBJ2-7,TRBV6-5,TGTGCCAGCGGACAGGGGACCTACTACGAGCAGTACTTC,CASGQGTYYEQYF
TRBD1,TRBJ1-2,TRBV6-1,TGTGCCAGCGGGTTACAGGGGGCAACTAACTATGGCTACACCTTC,CASGLQGATNYGYTF
TRBD2,TRBJ2-7,TRBV12-5,TGTGCTAGTGGTCCAGGACTAGCGGGAGCCCGTAAAATGAGCTTC,CASGPGLAGARKMSF
-,TRBJ2-1,TRBV4-1,TGCGCCAGCAGCCAAGGTGGCAAGAATGAGCAGTTCTTC,CASSQGGKNEQFF
TRBD2,TRBJ2-3,TRBV5-1,TGCGCCAGCAGCTCAGGACTAGCGGGAGACACAGATACGCAGTATTTT,CASSSGLAGDTDTQYF
TRBD1,TRBJ1-5,TRBV28,TGTGCCAGCAGTACCTTCCAGGGGGGATTTGGCAATCAGCCCCAGCATTTT,CASSTFQGGFGNQPQHF